The present TCR beta chain was sequenced within a study of blood T cell repertoires in COVID-19. Study-level background: Donors in the United States, Italy and Spain gave samples during acute or convalescent COVID-19. Sample material is recorded as cDNA or gDNA derived from T cells, B-cell-depleted T cells, or PBMCs.

The CDR3 length is 17 residues. V was clipped by 6 bases and J by 3 bases; unmatched bases: 12. Germline CDR1 and CDR2: SEHNR and FQNEAQ (reference sequence). In the study's own analysis: Cell counts per sample came from amplifying reference gene primers. Clones were sequenced by immunoSEQ multiplex PCR, and TCRdb holds only the in-frame ones, with some missing. The V and J calls and clone size come from that table; D and trimming were worked out from the DNA. The table has about 250,000 clones, just over 85% seen once. The source of this sequence is a man at least 80 years old with acute or convalescent COVID-19. The chain has TRBV7-9 and TRBJ1-4, with 8 nucleotides matching TRBD1. Source material: peripheral blood. The CDR3 coding sequence is TGTGCCAGCAGTCGTTTTCAGGGGGCTGGGGCTAATGAAAAACTGTTTTTT. Residues: CASSRFQGAGANEKLFF. Using reference TRBV7-9 and TRBJ1-4 for the parts outside the CDR3, the full variable domain is DTGVSQNPRHKITKRGQNVTFRCDPISEHNRLYWYRQTLGQGPEFLTYFQNEAQLEKSRLLSDRFSAERPKGSFSTLEIQRTEQGDSAMYLCASSRFQGAGANEKLFFGSGTQLSVL.